This T cell receptor beta chain is from a study of Ad26.COV2.S vaccination and SARS-CoV-2 variants. The germline gives CDR1 LGHDT, CDR2 YNNKEL (reference sequence). The trim removed 4 bases at V and 4 bases at J, leaving 4 bases unmatched. The CDR3 totals 14 residues. Treatment described: roughly 20 received Ad26.COV2.S at low or high dose, single or two shots; several received placebo; per-sample allocation not given. The samples date from day 63 after the first vaccine or placebo injection. TCRdb keeps only in-frame clones here, not all; method: immunoSEQ multiplex PCR. This sample carries about 350,000 clones, approximately 85% of them seen once, and the ten largest clones take about 3.5%.

V is TRBV3-1 (or the pseudogene TRBV3-2) and J is TRBJ2-7, with 10 bases that match TRBD2. The material sequenced was peripheral blood, taken in a trial of Ad26.COV2.S vaccine versus placebo. The source of this sequence is a person between 18 and 60 years old who received the Ad26.COV2.S COVID-19 vaccine or a placebo. The DNA for the CDR3 is TGTGCCAGCAGCCTGGGGACTAGCGAATACGAGCAGTACTTC. It is translated as CASSLGTSEYEQYF.